The 30 T cell receptor beta chains reported below all come from one sample, sequenced in a study of chemoradiotherapy in HPV16-positive cancers. Profiling relied on immunoSEQ multiplex PCR, and the TCRdb table lists in-frame clones only, not all of them. Of about 21,000 clones in the sample, 86% were seen once. Sequenced material: blood, taken from a patient who underwent chemoradiotherapy. These receptors all come from a human donor with HPV-associated anogenital cancer.

The rearrangement links TRBV4-3 to TRBJ2-2, with TRBD1 as a possible D gene (5 bases). The CDR3 has 19 amino acids. The V and J ends lost 0 bases and 5 bases respectively, with 22 bases between them. Germline V gene lookup returns CDR1 LGHNA and CDR2 YSLEER. The chain's CDR3 is CASSQELGAGLLRTGELFF. The CDR3 DNA reads as TGCGCCAGCAGCCAAGAGTTAGGCGCAGGGTTGCTTCGGACCGGGGAGCTGTTTTTT.

The V call is TRBV19, the J call TRBJ1-6; 9 bases are a match to TRBD1. Per the germline V gene, CDR1 is LNHDA and CDR2 is SQIVND (reference sequence). CDR3 length: 13 amino acids. V lost 7 bases to trimming and J lost 8 bases; unmatched junction nucleotides: 3. CDR3 residues: CASTRDRDSPLHF. CDR3 sequence (DNA): TGTGCCAGTACCCGGGACAGGGATTCACCCCTCCACTTT.

The chain has TRBV9 and TRBJ1-1, with 7 bases that match TRBD1. The trim removed 3 bases at V and 5 bases at J, leaving 4 bases unmatched. Germline V lookup: CDR1 SGDLS, CDR2 YYNGEE. The CDR3 totals 13 residues. CDR3 region: CASSAYRGTEAFF. CDR3 DNA sequence: TGTGCCAGCAGCGCTTACAGGGGAACTGAAGCTTTCTTT.

This chain uses TRBV19 with TRBJ1-5; TRBD1 matches 7 bases. The length of the CDR3 is 15 residues. The germline V gene encodes CDR1 LNHDA and CDR2 SQIVND (reference sequence). Trimming took 8 bases from V and 6 from J; bases not matched to a gene: 13. In DNA form, the CDR3 reads TGTGCCAGTTCTAACGACAGGGCTAGGGGTCAGCCCCAGCATTTT. It translates to CASSNDRARGQPQHF.

The rearrangement uses TRBV19 and TRBJ1-2; D is perhaps TRBD1 (6 bases). Germline CDR1 and CDR2: LNHDA and SQIVND (reference sequence). Trimming took 8 bases from V and 2 from J, leaving 15 bases between them. There are 14 residues in the CDR3. The CDR3 protein is CASSQGPENYGYTF. Written as DNA, the CDR3 is TGTGCCAGTTCACAGGGTCCCGAAAACTATGGCTACACCTTC.

The V gene is TRBV29-1, the J gene TRBJ2-7, with D perhaps assigned TRBD1 or TRBD2 (5 bases each). This CDR3 contains 12 residues. Between the trimmed V and J ends, which lost 6 bases and 0 bases, there was a span of 9 bases. Germline-derived CDR1 and CDR2 are SQVTM and ANQGSEA. The CDR3 loop is CSVPGSSYEQYF. CDR3 in DNA: TGCAGCGTGCCAGGGAGCTCCTACGAGCAGTACTTC.

The CDR3 nucleotides read TGTGCCAGCAGCGTAGGGTCTAGTTACGAGCAGTTCTTC. This translates into CASSVGSSYEQFF. The rearrangement joins TRBV9 to TRBJ2-1; D remains ambiguous. Looked up from germline, CDR1 is SGDLS and CDR2 is YYNGEE. The CDR3 loop spans 13 amino acids. The ends were cut back, 0 bases at V and 10 bases at J, with 11 bases in the middle.

The chain uses TRBV7-9 and TRBJ2-7; weak D call: TRBD1 (7 bases). Germline CDR1 SEHNR, CDR2 FQNEAQ (reference sequence). CDR3 size: 16 residues. The V end lost 2 bases, the J end lost 4 bases, and 18 bases lay between the germline ends. In DNA, the CDR3 is TGTGCCAGCAGCTTACCCGGCGCGCAGGGGGGTTACGAGCAGTACTTC. This codes for CASSLPGAQGGYEQYF.

This rearrangement joins TRBV30 to TRBJ1-1; unclear D gene. The CDR3 contains 13 residues. Germline V gives CDR1 GTSNPN, CDR2 SVGIG (reference sequence). V dropped 3 bases and J dropped 0 bases, with 8 bases sitting between them. For the CDR3, the DNA is TGTGCCTGGAGCCGGACGATGAACACTGAAGCTTTCTTT. It codes for CAWSRTMNTEAFF.

The rearrangement links TRBV6-4 to TRBJ2-1; D might be TRBD2 (6 bases). V was clipped by 0 bases and J by 8 bases, with 11 bases between them. Per germline, CDR1 MRHNA and CDR2 SNTAGT. This CDR3 is built from 14 residues. CDR3 in amino acids: CASSDSGGLDEQFF. CDR3 bases: TGTGCCAGCAGTGACTCGGGGGGACTGGATGAGCAGTTCTTC.

The chain uses TRBV4-2 and TRBJ2-7; D is unresolved. Between the trimmed V and J ends, which lost 2 bases and 5 bases, there was a span of 13 bases. The CDR3 is made up of 14 amino acids. Germline loops: CDR1 LGHNA, CDR2 YNFKEQ. The CDR3 DNA reads TGTGCCAGCAGCCAATCTATTGTGGCGGACGAGCAGTACTTC. As protein: CASSQSIVADEQYF.

The chain employs TRBV4-2 and TRBJ2-2; weak D call: TRBD2 (6 bases). V dropped 0 bases and J dropped 3 bases, with 14 bases sitting between them. CDR3 size: 17 residues. The germline V gene has CDR1 LGHNA and CDR2 YNFKEQ. DNA for the CDR3: TGTGCCAGCAGCCAAGATCGGGGGAACGGGCACACCGGGGAGCTGTTTTTT. Translated: CASSQDRGNGHTGELFF.

This sequence joins TRBV12-1 and TRBJ1-1. TRBV12-1 is shown as a pseudogene. There are 11 residues in the CDR3. The CDR3 sequence is CASSWEAEAFF. The CDR3, as DNA: TGTGCCAGCAGCTGGGAGGCTGAAGCTTTCTTT.

The chain links TRBV7-8 to TRBJ2-5; a weak D match, TRBD1 (7 bases). Between the trimmed V and J ends, which lost 5 bases and 6 bases, there was a span of 13 bases. Germline values: CDR1 SGHVS, CDR2 FQNEAQ. The CDR3 has 13 amino acids. The CDR3 protein is CASSISGGKTQYF. The CDR3 DNA reads as TGTGCCAGCAGCATCTCAGGGGGGAAGACCCAGTACTTC. The full variable domain, rest sourced from reference TRBV7-8 and TRBJ2-5, is GAGVSQSPRYKVAKRGQDVALRCDPISGHVSLFWYQQALGQGPEFLTYFQNEAQLDKSGLPSDRFFAERPEGSVSTLKIQRTQQEDSAVYLCASSISGGKTQYFGPGTRLLVL.

The chain is built from TRBV7-2 and TRBJ1-2; 8 positions match TRBD1. Germline loops: CDR1 SGHTA, CDR2 FQGNSA. V shed 0 bases, J shed 4 bases, and the junction held 4 bases outside the gene matches. The CDR3 has 15 residues. The CDR3 DNA reads as TGTGCCAGCAGCTTAGCTGGGGGACAGGCCTATGGCTACACCTTC. It codes for CASSLAGGQAYGYTF.

Only a few counts were recorded for this clone. V usage is TRBV5-1 and J usage is TRBJ1-2, with D tentatively TRBD1 (5 bases). Trimming removed 7 bases from V and 0 bases from J, with 16 bases in between. Germline V lookup: CDR1 SGHRS, CDR2 YFSETQ. This CDR3 region has 15 residues. The CDR3, as DNA: TGCGCCAGCCACCCGGGCGTACAGGCTAACTATGGCTACACCTTC. Translation gives CASHPGVQANYGYTF.

This clone qualifies as medium-sized. The chain is built from TRBV4-3 and TRBJ2-6; TRBD1 might be the D (5 bases). Germline V gene data show CDR1 as LGHNA and CDR2 as YSLEER. The CDR3 runs 16 residues. Trimming left V 1 base short and J 0 bases short, with 7 bases between. The DNA of the CDR3 is TGCGCCAGCAGCCAAGCAACAGGCTCTGGGGCCAACGTCCTGACTTTC. Translating it yields CASSQATGSGANVLTF.

The J gene is TRBJ1-4, the V gene TRBV7-2; D unresolved. CDR3 length equals 15 residues. Trimming cost V 6 bases and J 5 bases, with 16 bases left between them. Germline V lookup: CDR1 SGHTA, CDR2 FQGNSA. The CDR3 spells CASRRIPALNEKLFF. The CDR3 DNA reads TGTGCCAGCAGACGTATCCCTGCTCTGAATGAAAAACTGTTTTTT.

V and J are TRBV5-1 and TRBJ2-7, with a tentative D call TRBD1 (6 bases). The CDR3 contains 15 residues. Germline CDR1 is SGHRS and CDR2 is YFSETQ. Trimming removed 4 bases at V and 4 bases at J, with 18 bases between. The CDR3 protein is CASSPGQPGPYEQYF. In nucleotides, the CDR3 is TGCGCCAGCAGCCCAGGACAGCCCGGACCTTACGAGCAGTACTTC.

The chain joins TRBV4-3 to TRBJ2-1; 9 bases agree with TRBD1. CDR1 and CDR2 from the germline V gene are LGHNA and YSLEER. V shed 3 bases and J 4 bases; nucleotides not matched to a gene: 7. The CDR3 extends over 16 amino acids. In DNA, the CDR3 is TGCGCCAGCAGCCAGGGAGGGGACAGGGCGTACAATGAGCAGTTCTTC. This gives the protein CASSQGGDRAYNEQFF.

The rearrangement uses TRBV5-1 and TRBJ1-4, with TRBD1 matching over 7 bases. Germline V gives CDR1 SGHRS, CDR2 YFSETQ. V lost 4 bases and J lost 2; bases outside the gene matches: 5. The CDR3 runs to 15 residues. CDR3 loop: CASSVSGGTNEKLFF. DNA of the CDR3: TGCGCCAGCAGCGTGTCAGGGGGGACTAATGAAAAACTGTTTTTT. Full variable domain (outside the CDR3, taken from reference TRBV5-1 and TRBJ1-4): KAGVTQTPRYLIKTRGQQVTLSCSPISGHRSVSWYQQTPGQGLQFLFEYFSETQRNKGNFPGRFSGRQFSNSRSEMNVSTLELGDSALYLCASSVSGGTNEKLFFGSGTQLSVL.

This clone has just a few counts. Written as DNA, the CDR3 is TGTGCAAGTCGCTTAGCTTCCGGGGAGACCCAGTACTTC. Encoded protein: CASRLASGETQYF. V is TRBV12-2 and J is TRBJ2-5; the tabulated D call, TRBD2, remains unverified against the DNA. TRBV12-2 is a known pseudogene. The CDR3 loop spans 13 amino acids.

The count of this clone is one. V is TRBV6-5 and J is TRBJ2-5, with D possibly TRBD1 on 6 matching bases. The V and J ends lost 5 bases and 5 bases respectively, with 9 bases between them. CDR3 size: 12 residues. Germline V gives CDR1 MNHEY, CDR2 SVGAGI. This CDR3 is CASSSRGETQYF. The CDR3 DNA follows: TGTGCCAGCAGTAGCAGGGGTGAGACCCAGTACTTC.

Only one count was recorded for this clone. The chain joins TRBV20-1 to TRBJ2-3, with D tentatively TRBD2 (6 bases). This CDR3 region has 11 residues. V dropped 5 bases and J dropped 6 bases, with 9 bases sitting between them. Germline V gene sequence: CDR1 DFQATT, CDR2 SNEGSKA (reference sequence). CDR3: CSAPRGDTQYF. CDR3 in DNA: TGCAGTGCTCCCCGGGGGGATACGCAGTATTTT.

The chain combines TRBV5-1 with TRBJ1-2; no definite D call. Germline CDR1 is SGHRS and CDR2 is YFSETQ. The V end was cut by 2 bases, the J end by 2 bases, with 4 bases between. The CDR3 has 12 residues. The chain's CDR3 is CASSFGNYGYTF. Here the CDR3 DNA reads TGCGCCAGCAGCTTCGGCAACTATGGCTACACCTTC.

The chain combines TRBV10-3 with TRBJ1-5, with a tentative D call TRBD1 (5 bases). Germline V CDR1 and CDR2: ENHRY, SYGVKD. V was shortened by 0 bases and J by 7 bases, with 13 bases between the two germline ends. The CDR3 loop spans 15 amino acids. Written as DNA, the CDR3 is TGTGCCATCAGTGAGTCGGGGAGGGAGGGGCAGCCCCAGCATTTT. Its translation: CAISESGREGQPQHF.

The V call is TRBV5-4, the J call TRBJ2-3; no firm D call. The germline V gene has CDR1 SGHNT and CDR2 YYREEE (reference sequence). V lost 2 bases and J 2 bases, leaving 6 bases between the germline ends. CDR3 length: 13 residues. CDR3 amino acids: CASSLGPTDTQYF. The DNA of the CDR3 is TGTGCCAGCAGCTTAGGACCCACAGATACGCAGTATTTT.

The V gene is TRBV20-1, the J gene TRBJ1-2; unclear D gene. Germline CDR1 and CDR2: DFQATT and SNEGSKA (reference sequence). Trimming cost V 5 bases and J 4 bases, with 8 bases left between them. This CDR3 spans 11 amino acids. The CDR3 spells CSAQNFYGYTF. The CDR3 nucleotides read TGCAGTGCTCAAAATTTCTATGGCTACACCTTC.

The V call is TRBV19, the J call TRBJ2-5; 12 nucleotides agree with TRBD2. V was pared by 2 bases and J by 3 bases, with 7 bases of the junction left unmatched. Per the germline V gene, CDR1 is LNHDA and CDR2 is SQIVND (reference sequence). This CDR3 has 17 residues. CDR3: CASSIRSSGRAEETQYF. DNA of the CDR3: TGTGCCAGTAGTATACGGTCTAGCGGGAGGGCCGAAGAGACCCAGTACTTC.

The rearrangement uses TRBV7-2 and TRBJ2-2, with 16 bases aligning to TRBD2. This CDR3 has 17 amino acids. Germline loops: CDR1 SGHTA, CDR2 FQGNSA. Trimming removed 5 bases from V and 4 bases from J; junction bases left unmatched: 4. CDR3 protein: CASSKGTSGRGTGELFF. For the CDR3, the DNA is TGTGCCAGCAGCAAAGGGACTAGCGGGAGGGGCACCGGGGAGCTGTTTTTT.